This T cell receptor (beta chain) derives from a study of T cells in Graves' hyperthyroidism and ophthalmopathy. Study-wide background: Pretreatment peripheral blood was obtained at initial diagnosis. Findings of the study overall: Ophthalmopathy stood apart from stable hyperthyroidism in a 13 V-J model. Most expanded thyroid clonotypes above 0.001 also appeared in blood.

PBMCs stemmed from more than 7.5 ml fresh peripheral blood. Looked up from germline, CDR1 is MNHGY and CDR2 is SVAAGI. Trimming removed 3 bases at V and 3 bases at J, with 11 bases between. The CDR3 consists of 14 residues. A remark on this clonotype: The antigen is undetermined.

RNA transcripts gave rise to amplified TCR beta CDR3 regions. The HTBI primer set served for first-round RT-PCR of the TCR CDR3. Using its own MiXCR run on the multiplex PCR reads, TCRdb lists one record per CDR3 protein. The sample has 250,000 to 300,000 distinct CDR3 sequences; approximately 18% are singletons. Sequences were obtained from blood. The rearrangement uses TRBV6-9 and TRBJ1-1; tentatively, D is TRBD1 (6 bases). The receptor comes from a man aged 50-60 years with Graves' ophthalmopathy. CDR3 sequence reads: CASSYHRVDTEAFF. CDR3 DNA sequence: TGTGCCAGCAGTTACCACAGGGTGGACACTGAAGCTTTCTTT.